These 21 T cell receptor beta chains originate from one sample sequenced in a study of PD-L1 blockade in urothelial cancer. Time point noted: peripheral blood 6 weeks after treatment start. Profiling relied on immunoSEQ multiplex PCR, and the TCRdb table lists in-frame clones only, not all of them. There are about 48,000 clones in the sample; roughly 80% occur only once, and 8.8% lies in the top ten. The sample in question was PBMCs, obtained around atezolizumab (anti-PD-L1) treatment. The receptors were gathered from a man in his 70s with urothelial cancer.

The chain joins TRBV28 to TRBJ1-2; the match to TRBD1 covers 9 bases. This CDR3 is built from 12 residues. The ends lost 8 bases at V and 5 bases at J; junction bases unmatched: 3. CDR1 is MDHEN, CDR2 SYDVKM, per germline. Written as DNA, the CDR3 is TGTGCCAGCCGGGACAGGGAGTATGGCTACACCTTC. Translated: CASRDREYGYTF.

This clone was observed a single time. The V call is TRBV19, the J call TRBJ1-4; TRBD1 matches 8 bases. The CDR3 is 14 residues long. With 5 bases clipped from V and 8 bases from J, the junction kept 7 bases outside the gene matches. The germline gives CDR1 LNHDA, CDR2 SQIVND (reference sequence). Written as DNA, the CDR3 is TGTGCCAGTAGTGGATGGACAGGGAACGAAAAACTGTTTTTT. Protein sequence: CASSGWTGNEKLFF. The complete variable domain, with remaining parts taken from reference TRBV19 and TRBJ1-4, reads DGGITQSPKYLFRKEGQNVTLSCEQNLNHDAMYWYRQDPGQGLRLIYYSQIVNDFQKGDIAEGYSVSREKKESFPLTVTSAQKNPTAFYLCASSGWTGNEKLFFGSGTQLSVL.

This clone has only one observation. The J gene is TRBJ2-5, the V gene TRBV7-9; TRBD2 agrees at 11 bases. V lost 1 base, J lost 2 bases, and 0 bases stayed unmatched. CDR1 SEHNR and CDR2 FQNEAQ come from the germline V gene (reference sequence). The CDR3 consists of 15 residues. Here the CDR3 DNA reads TGTGCCAGCAGCTTAGTAGCGGGGGGGCAAGAGACCCAGTACTTC. This sequence encodes CASSLVAGGQETQYF.

The CDR3 region has the DNA TGTGCCTGGAGTCCCATTTCAACTAATGAAAAACTGTTTTTT. Amino acid sequence: CAWSPISTNEKLFF. J is TRBJ1-4 and V is TRBV30, with D uncertain. Trimming left V 2 bases short and J 0 bases short, with 7 bases between. This CDR3 is built from 14 residues. In germline, CDR1 is GTSNPN, CDR2 SVGIG (reference sequence).

For the CDR3, the DNA is TGCAGCGTTTCCGGGACATACTACGAGCAGTACTTC. Amino acid sequence: CSVSGTYYEQYF. The rearrangement uses TRBV29-1 and TRBJ2-7; a possible D gene is TRBD1 (6 bases). Trimming removed 5 bases from V and 3 bases from J, with 11 bases in between. In germline, CDR1 is SQVTM, CDR2 ANQGSEA. This CDR3 region has 12 residues.

The rearrangement uses TRBV9 and TRBJ2-3, with TRBD1 as a possible D gene (5 bases). Germline V gene data show CDR1 as SGDLS and CDR2 as YYNGEE. This CDR3 is built from 16 residues. Trimming took off 4 bases at V and 2 bases at J, with 17 bases between the two ends. The CDR3 spells CASSSRGGGPTDTQYF. Here the CDR3 DNA reads TGTGCCAGCAGCTCAAGGGGCGGCGGCCCCACAGATACGCAGTATTTT.

This clone was observed once. CDR3 coding DNA: TGTGCCAGCAGCCCAGGGACATGGAACACTGAAGCTTTCTTT. Translated, it gives CASSPGTWNTEAFF. The chain combines TRBV9 with TRBJ1-1; tentatively, D is TRBD1 (6 bases). The CDR3 is 14 amino acids. The ends were cut back, 4 bases at V and 1 base at J, with 11 bases in the middle. Germline lookup yields CDR1 SGDLS and CDR2 YYNGEE.

Only one count was recorded for this clone. The chain uses TRBV27 and TRBJ2-1; 7 bases line up with TRBD1. Looked up from germline, CDR1 is MNHEY and CDR2 is SMNVEV (reference sequence). This CDR3 spans 13 amino acids. J gave up 5 bases and V 6 bases, and 4 bases lay outside the gene matches. DNA of the CDR3: TGTGCCAGCAGCCGACAGGGCGACAATGAGCAGTTCTTC. Translation gives CASSRQGDNEQFF.

The chain employs TRBV2 and TRBJ1-5, with D hard to call. Per germline, CDR1 SNHLY and CDR2 FYNNEI. The CDR3 runs to 13 residues. Trimming removed 6 bases from V and 5 bases from J, with 11 bases in between. In DNA, the CDR3 is TGTGCCAGCAGGGGAGAGTGGGATCAGCCCCAGCATTTT. Residues: CASRGEWDQPQHF.

The chain combines TRBV27 with TRBJ2-1, with TRBD2 matching 9 bases. The trim removed 4 bases at V and 8 bases at J, leaving 33 bases unmatched. Per the germline V gene, CDR1 is MNHEY and CDR2 is SMNVEV (reference sequence). The CDR3 loop spans 23 amino acids. CDR3 residues: CASSSSLEEGLDWREGHFDEQFF. Written as DNA, the CDR3 is TGTGCCAGCAGTTCCTCTTTAGAGGAGGGACTGGATTGGCGGGAGGGCCACTTTGATGAGCAGTTCTTC.

The V and J genes are TRBV5-1 and TRBJ2-2; 8 nucleotides line up with TRBD1. Germline-derived CDR1 and CDR2 are SGHRS and YFSETQ. The CDR3 covers 14 residues. V shed 4 bases and J 3 bases; nucleotides not matched to a gene: 2. The CDR3 DNA is TGCGCCAGCAGCCCGGGACAGGACACCGGGGAGCTGTTTTTT. It specifies CASSPGQDTGELFF.

The V and J genes are TRBV7-2 and TRBJ1-1; D perhaps matches TRBD1 (5 bases). This CDR3 region has 14 residues. Germline CDR1 SGHTA, CDR2 FQGNSA. The V gene lost 1 base and the J gene lost 1 base, with 7 bases spanning the gap. As DNA, the CDR3 is TGTGCCAGCAGCTTAGGACAGACGAACACTGAAGCTTTCTTT. This codes for CASSLGQTNTEAFF.

The CDR3 DNA reads TGCGCCAGCAGCCAAGATACCGGGACTAGCAACACCGGGGAGCTGTTTTTT. Translation: CASSQDTGTSNTGELFF. This chain connects TRBV4-1 to TRBJ2-2, with TRBD2 matching over 9 bases. The CDR3 has 17 amino acids. CDR1 is MGHRA, CDR2 YSYEKL, per germline. V was pared by 0 bases and J by 2 bases, with 4 bases of the junction left unmatched.

This clone was counted a few times. The V gene is TRBV5-1, the J gene TRBJ2-1, with D possibly being TRBD2 (6 bases). V lost 3 bases to trimming and J lost 5 bases, with 15 bases between them. There are 15 residues in the CDR3. Germline CDR1 reads SGHRS; CDR2 reads YFSETQ. CDR3 loop: CASSSDIGTHNEQFF. The DNA for the CDR3 is TGCGCCAGCAGCTCGGATATCGGGACTCACAATGAGCAGTTCTTC.

The gene calls are TRBV6-1 and TRBJ2-7; possible D gene TRBD2, 5 bases. Trimming shortened V by 5 bases and J by 1 base, and 9 bases separated the two germline ends. This CDR3 spans 13 amino acids. Germline V gene lookup returns CDR1 MNHNS and CDR2 SASEGT. The CDR3 sequence: CASSPRGSYEQYF. CDR3 in DNA: TGTGCCAGCAGTCCCCGAGGGTCCTACGAGCAGTACTTC.

The chain links TRBV7-9 to TRBJ2-5; TRBD1 aligns across 7 bases. The CDR3 loop spans 16 amino acids. Trimming removed 2 bases from V and 4 bases from J; junction bases left unmatched: 10. Germline assignment: CDR1 SEHNR and CDR2 FQNEAQ (reference sequence). CDR3 protein: CASSLLSQGERETQYF. Here the CDR3 DNA reads TGTGCCAGCAGCTTACTAAGTCAGGGGGAGCGAGAGACCCAGTACTTC.

The CDR3 sequence is CASSEGFSYEQYF. The CDR3 nucleotides read TGTGCCAGCAGTGAAGGGTTCAGCTACGAGCAGTACTTC. The J gene is TRBJ2-7, the V gene TRBV6-1; D not certain. The CDR3 runs to 13 residues. The ends were cut back, 1 base at V and 3 bases at J, with 7 bases in the middle. From germline, CDR1 is MNHNS and CDR2 SASEGT.

CDR3 nucleotide sequence: TGTGCCAGCAGCTTAGCGCGCCTAGCGGGAGACAATGAGCAGTTCTTC. Translating it yields CASSLARLAGDNEQFF. V is TRBV7-2 and J is TRBJ2-1, with TRBD2 matching over 10 bases. The CDR3 consists of 16 residues. The V gene end was trimmed by 0 bases and the J gene end by 5 bases; junction bases not matched to a gene: 4. Germline assignment: CDR1 SGHTA and CDR2 FQGNSA.

The genes are TRBV4-2 and TRBJ2-3; perhaps TRBD2 as D (8 bases). From germline, CDR1 is LGHNA and CDR2 YNFKEQ. CDR3 size: 15 residues. V lost 4 bases to trimming and J lost 6 bases, with 17 bases between them. CDR3 in DNA: TGTGCCAGCAGCCTTTCGGGAGGGGGCGCGGATACGCAGTATTTT. It encodes CASSLSGGGADTQYF.

V gene TRBV5-1 combines with J gene TRBJ2-5; 14 nucleotides align to TRBD2. Germline CDR1 and CDR2: SGHRS and YFSETQ. The CDR3 spans 16 residues. With V trimmed by 4 bases and J by 1 base, 3 bases remained unmatched. As DNA, the CDR3 is TGCGCCAGCAGCCCGGGACTAGCGGGAGCCCAAGAGACCCAGTACTTC. This sequence encodes CASSPGLAGAQETQYF. The whole variable domain, remainder taken from reference TRBV5-1 and TRBJ2-5, is KAGVTQTPRYLIKTRGQQVTLSCSPISGHRSVSWYQQTPGQGLQFLFEYFSETQRNKGNFPGRFSGRQFSNSRSEMNVSTLELGDSALYLCASSPGLAGAQETQYFGPGTRLLVL.

Only a few counts were recorded for this clone. The chain carries TRBV19 and TRBJ1-4; perhaps TRBD1 as D (5 bases). In germline, CDR1 is LNHDA, CDR2 SQIVND (reference sequence). This CDR3 is built from 15 residues. Trimming took off 5 bases at V and 5 bases at J, with 15 bases between the two ends. As DNA, the CDR3 is TGTGCCAGTAGTCCCCGCACAGGTTCGAATGAAAAACTGTTTTTT. Amino acid sequence: CASSPRTGSNEKLFF.